The 20 T cell receptor beta chains in this list originate from one sample, sequenced in a study of T-cell memory formation after mild COVID-19. TCRdb reanalysed the 5' RACE reads using MiXCR and keeps one entry per CDR3 protein. The table includes 300,000 to 350,000 distinct CDR3 sequences, approximately 19% detected once. The sequenced material came from PBMCs or a T cell subset sorted from them (not recorded which). Every receptor here comes from a man aged 18 to 29 who had mild COVID-19 (a few samples of this study predate the infection). Cell type and time point are not known.

This clonotype came up a few times. V and J are TRBV11-2 and TRBJ2-5, with 7 bases fitting TRBD2. The germline CDR1 and CDR2 sequences are SGHAT and FQNNGV. The CDR3 is made up of 17 amino acids. V lost 4 bases, J lost 3 bases, and 14 bases stayed unmatched. CDR3 amino acids: CASSSRTQRGDKETQYF. DNA for the CDR3: TGTGCCAGCAGCTCCAGGACCCAGCGGGGCGATAAAGAGACCCAGTACTTC.

In its sample, this clonotype was seen a few times. This sequence joins TRBV5-5 and TRBJ2-1, with D uncertain. V was trimmed by 0 bases and J by 6 bases, leaving 19 bases between them. CDR3 length: 17 residues. Germline V gene sequence: CDR1 SGHKS, CDR2 YYEKEE (reference sequence). The CDR3 spells CASSLALREWVLNEQFF. In DNA, the CDR3 is TGTGCCAGCAGCTTGGCGCTAAGGGAATGGGTTCTCAATGAGCAGTTCTTC.

This chain connects TRBV4-1 to TRBJ2-6, with D possibly TRBD1 on 5 matching bases. With 4 bases removed from V and 1 base from J, the gap between germline ends came to 8 bases. CDR1 and CDR2 from the germline V gene are MGHRA and YSYEKL. The CDR3 is made up of 15 amino acids. In nucleotides, the CDR3 is TGCGCCAGCAGCCGCAGGGCGTCTGGGGCCAACGTCCTGACTTTC. It is translated as CASSRRASGANVLTF.

The V gene is TRBV7-2, the J gene TRBJ2-5, with 12 bases matching TRBD2. This CDR3 comprises 19 residues. Per the germline V gene, CDR1 is SGHTA and CDR2 is FQGNSA. V was pared by 2 bases and J by 1 base, with 11 bases of the junction left unmatched. The CDR3 region has the DNA TGTGCCAGCAGCTTAACAGGGCCTAGCGGGGGGGCCCCCCAAGAGACCCAGTACTTC. Translated, it gives CASSLTGPSGGAPQETQYF.

A few counts support this clonotype. The chain employs TRBV4-2 and TRBJ2-3, with 13 bases aligning to TRBD2. Germline trimming cut 0 bases from V and 7 bases from J; bases unmatched to any gene: 7. Germline V gene lookup returns CDR1 LGHNA and CDR2 YNFKEQ. The CDR3 length is 17 residues. CDR3 sequence (DNA): TGTGCCAGCAGCCAAGATATGAGGACTAGCGGGGGTAATACGCAGTATTTT. It translates to CASSQDMRTSGGNTQYF.

This clonotype was picked up one time. The rearrangement joins TRBV4-3 to TRBJ2-7; 8 bases map to TRBD1. There are 16 residues in the CDR3. The J segment lost 0 bases and the V segment lost 3 bases, leaving 7 bases of the junction unmatched. Per the germline V gene, CDR1 is LGHNA and CDR2 is YSLEER. DNA of the CDR3: TGCGCCAGCAGCCAGGGGGCGACAGGGGCCTCCTACGAGCAGTACTTC. Amino acid sequence: CASSQGATGASYEQYF.

The chain carries TRBV6-2 or TRBV6-3 and TRBJ2-7, with D tentatively TRBD2 (6 bases). V dropped 4 bases and J dropped 0 bases, with 10 bases sitting between them. The CDR3 runs 14 residues. The germline V gene encodes CDR1 MNHEY and CDR2 SVGEGT. The CDR3 loop is CASSWGGSSYEQYF. For the CDR3, the DNA is TGTGCCAGCAGTTGGGGAGGAAGCTCCTACGAGCAGTACTTC.

This chain uses TRBV6-5 with TRBJ2-7, with 8 bases fitting TRBD2. The CDR3 is 16 amino acids. Per the germline V gene, CDR1 is MNHEY and CDR2 is SVGAGI. V gave up 3 bases and J gave up 1 base; unmatched junction bases: 8. The CDR3 nucleotides are TGTGCCAGCAGTTATGTAGCGGGGTTGGGTTCCTACGAGCAGTACTTC. Protein sequence: CASSYVAGLGSYEQYF.

V and J are TRBV3-1 and TRBJ2-3, with a weak D call TRBD1 (6 bases). Germline V gene sequence: CDR1 LGHDT, CDR2 YNNKEL (reference sequence). The CDR3 runs 13 residues. V lost 6 bases to trimming and J lost 8 bases, with 15 bases between them. The CDR3 DNA sequence: TGTGCCAGCAGACAAAGCCTAGGGGGTACGCAGTATTTT. Translating it yields CASRQSLGGTQYF.

This clonotype was counted many times. The rearrangement joins TRBV5-6 to TRBJ1-2, with D perhaps matching TRBD1 (6 bases). Germline CDR1 reads SGHDT; CDR2 reads YYEEEE. The CDR3 has 13 amino acids. V was shortened by 0 bases and J by 4 bases, with 7 bases between the two germline ends. CDR3 sequence: CASSLGGAYGYTF. Written as DNA, the CDR3 is TGTGCCAGCAGCTTGGGGGGGGCCTATGGCTACACCTTC.

At least ten counts were recorded for this clonotype. This sequence joins TRBV5-6 and TRBJ2-3; TRBD2 matches at 8 bases. Germline V gene data show CDR1 as SGHDT and CDR2 as YYEEEE. With 6 bases clipped from V and 2 bases from J, the junction kept 8 bases outside the gene matches. This CDR3 is built from 15 residues. In DNA form, the CDR3 reads TGTGCCAGCACCAAGACTAGCGACTTCACAGATACGCAGTATTTT. Its translation: CASTKTSDFTDTQYF.

The J gene is TRBJ2-5, the V gene TRBV20-1; the D gene could be TRBD1 or TRBD2 (5 bases each). Per germline, CDR1 DFQATT and CDR2 SNEGSKA (reference sequence). V was cut by 5 bases and J by 2 bases, with 24 bases left in between. The length of the CDR3 is 17 residues. In DNA form, the CDR3 reads TGCAGTGCTGAGCCTCCTTTTTCTCGGGACGGACAAGAGACCCAGTACTTC. Protein: CSAEPPFSRDGQETQYF.

This clonotype was seen a few times. The chain carries TRBV20-1 and TRBJ2-3, with D perhaps matching TRBD2 (5 bases). The germline gives CDR1 DFQATT, CDR2 SNEGSKA (reference sequence). The CDR3 is 14 residues long. Trimming shortened V by 5 bases and J by 4 bases, and 16 bases separated the two germline ends. The CDR3 region has the DNA TGCAGTGCTCCCTCGCTTGGAGGCGCAGATACGCAGTATTTT. Amino acids: CSAPSLGGADTQYF.

This clonotype was counted between two and nine times. V and J are TRBV11-2 and TRBJ2-1; TRBD1 agrees at 11 bases. Germline loops: CDR1 SGHAT, CDR2 FQNNGV. The CDR3 contains 15 residues. After removal of 5 bases from V and 9 bases from J, the junction contained 9 bases not matched to a gene. DNA for the CDR3: TGTGCCAGCAGCCCATACGGACAGGGGGCGCGTGAGCAGTTCTTC. It is translated as CASSPYGQGAREQFF.

J is TRBJ2-4 and V is TRBV12-3 or TRBV12-4; possible D gene TRBD2, 7 bases. V shed 3 bases and J shed 6 bases, with 18 bases lying between them. The CDR3 totals 16 residues. CDR3: CASSLRGGGSANIQYF. DNA for the CDR3: TGTGCCAGCAGTTTGAGAGGGGGAGGGTCGGCAAACATTCAGTACTTC.

This clonotype was seen more than once but under ten times. This chain uses TRBV5-1 with TRBJ2-4; 8 bases map to TRBD2. After removal of 7 bases from V and 1 base from J, the junction contained 10 bases not matched to a gene. Germline V CDR1 and CDR2: SGHRS, YFSETQ. The CDR3 sequence is 16 residues long. The CDR3 nucleotides are TGCGCCAGCCCCGGGCGGGGGGCATCGGCCAAAAACATTCAGTACTTC. This encodes CASPGRGASAKNIQYF.

This clonotype was observed a few times. The V call is TRBV7-2, the J call TRBJ2-3; no firm D call. Germline values: CDR1 SGHTA, CDR2 FQGNSA. The CDR3 consists of 14 residues. With 2 bases removed from V and 7 bases from J, the gap between germline ends came to 13 bases. DNA of the CDR3: TGTGCCAGCAGCTTAAGTGATCTTGTATATACGCAGTATTTT. Its protein is CASSLSDLVYTQYF.

The gene calls are TRBV4-3 and TRBJ2-1; 7 bases are shared with TRBD2. CDR3 length: 16 residues. Per the germline V gene, CDR1 is LGHNA and CDR2 is YSLEER. Unmatched junction bases numbered 10, after V lost 1 base and J lost 7 bases. The CDR3 DNA sequence: TGCGCCAGCAGCCAAGCCCTAGCGGCCCTAAGTAATGAGCAGTTCTTC. Its protein is CASSQALAALSNEQFF.

CDR3 protein: CASSLRGQSYNEQFF. CDR3 DNA: TGTGCCAGCAGCCTGAGGGGGCAATCCTACAATGAGCAGTTCTTC. The chain employs TRBV3-1 and TRBJ2-1; 7 nucleotides agree with TRBD1. CDR3 length: 15 residues. V was clipped by 4 bases and J by 1 base; unmatched bases: 4. Germline CDR1 reads LGHDT; CDR2 reads YNNKEL (reference sequence).

The rearrangement links TRBV24-1 to TRBJ1-1, with D possibly TRBD1 on 5 matching bases. The germline V gene encodes CDR1 KGHDR and CDR2 SFDVKD. There are 13 residues in the CDR3. The V end was cut by 6 bases, the J end by 0 bases, with 7 bases between. CDR3 sequence reads: CATSSTVNTEAFF. CDR3 sequence (DNA): TGTGCCACCAGTTCGACAGTGAACACTGAAGCTTTCTTT.